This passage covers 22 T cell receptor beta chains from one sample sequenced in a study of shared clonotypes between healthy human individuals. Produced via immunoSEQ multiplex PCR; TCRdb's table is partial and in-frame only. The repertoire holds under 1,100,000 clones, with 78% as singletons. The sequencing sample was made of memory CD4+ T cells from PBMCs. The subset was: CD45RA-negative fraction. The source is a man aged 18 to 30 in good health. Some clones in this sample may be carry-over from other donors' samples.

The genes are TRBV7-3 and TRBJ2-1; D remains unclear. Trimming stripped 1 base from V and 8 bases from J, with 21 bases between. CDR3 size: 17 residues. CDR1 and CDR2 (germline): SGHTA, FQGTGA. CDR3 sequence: CASSLRAPAGGDDEQFF. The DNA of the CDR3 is TGTGCCAGCAGCTTAAGGGCCCCTGCAGGTGGGGATGATGAGCAGTTCTTC.

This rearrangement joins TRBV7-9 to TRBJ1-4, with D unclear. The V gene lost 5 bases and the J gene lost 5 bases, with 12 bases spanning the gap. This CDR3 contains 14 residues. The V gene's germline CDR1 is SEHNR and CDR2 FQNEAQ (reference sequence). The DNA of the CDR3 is TGTGCCAGCAGCAAGCGGGAGACGAATGAAAAACTGTTTTTT. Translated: CASSKRETNEKLFF.

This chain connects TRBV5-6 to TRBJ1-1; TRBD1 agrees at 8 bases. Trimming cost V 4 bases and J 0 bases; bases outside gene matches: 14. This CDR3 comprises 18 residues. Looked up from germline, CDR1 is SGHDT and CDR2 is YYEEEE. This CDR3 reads CASSTLRTGSLLNTEAFF. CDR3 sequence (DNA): TGTGCCAGCAGCACTCTTAGGACAGGGAGCCTTTTGAACACTGAAGCTTTCTTT.

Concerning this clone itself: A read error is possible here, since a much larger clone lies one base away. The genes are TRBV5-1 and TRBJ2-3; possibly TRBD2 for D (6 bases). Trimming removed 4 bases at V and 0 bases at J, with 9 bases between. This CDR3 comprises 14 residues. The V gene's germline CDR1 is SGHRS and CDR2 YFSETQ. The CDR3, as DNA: TGCGCCAGCAGCATGGGGACTAGCACAGATACGCAGTATTTT. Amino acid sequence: CASSMGTSTDTQYF.

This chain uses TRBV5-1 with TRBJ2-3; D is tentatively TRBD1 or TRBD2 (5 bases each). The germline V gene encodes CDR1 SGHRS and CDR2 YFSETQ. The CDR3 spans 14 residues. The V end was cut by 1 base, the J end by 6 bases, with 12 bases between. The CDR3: CASSLPGTGDTQYF. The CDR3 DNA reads TGCGCCAGCAGCTTGCCCGGGACCGGTGATACGCAGTATTTT.

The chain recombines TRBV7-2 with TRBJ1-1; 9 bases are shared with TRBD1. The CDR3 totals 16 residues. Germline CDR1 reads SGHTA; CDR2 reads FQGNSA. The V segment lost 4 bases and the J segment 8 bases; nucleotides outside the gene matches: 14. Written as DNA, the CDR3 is TGTGCCAGCAGCTCGAGACCGGGACAGGGTAAATCAGAAGCTTTCTTT. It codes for CASSSRPGQGKSEAFF.

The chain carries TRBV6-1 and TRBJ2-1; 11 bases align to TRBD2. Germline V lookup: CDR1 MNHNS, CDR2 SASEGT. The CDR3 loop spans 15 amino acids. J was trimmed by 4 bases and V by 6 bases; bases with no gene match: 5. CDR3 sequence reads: CASSSTSGGYNEQFF. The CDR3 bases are TGTGCCAGCAGCTCAACTAGCGGGGGTTACAATGAGCAGTTCTTC.

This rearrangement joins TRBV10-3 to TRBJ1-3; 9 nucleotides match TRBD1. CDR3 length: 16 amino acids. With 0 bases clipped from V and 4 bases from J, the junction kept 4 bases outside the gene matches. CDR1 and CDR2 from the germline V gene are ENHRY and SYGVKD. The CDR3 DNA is TGTGCCATCAGTGAGTCAGGGACAGGGAACGGAAACACCATATATTTT. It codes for CAISESGTGNGNTIYF.

The CDR3 DNA sequence: TGTGCCAGCAGCCAAGTGACCTCAGATACGCAGTATTTT. It yields the protein CASSQVTSDTQYF. J is TRBJ2-3 and V is TRBV4-2; D remains ambiguous. The germline gives CDR1 LGHNA, CDR2 YNFKEQ. V was trimmed by 1 base and J by 4 bases, leaving 6 bases between them. The CDR3 sequence is 13 residues long.

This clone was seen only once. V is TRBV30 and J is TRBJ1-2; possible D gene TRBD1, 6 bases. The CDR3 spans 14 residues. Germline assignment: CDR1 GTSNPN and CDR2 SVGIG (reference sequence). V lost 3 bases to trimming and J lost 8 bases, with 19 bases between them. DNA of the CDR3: TGTGCCTGGAGGTCGACAGGCCGGGAGAGGGGCTACACCTTC. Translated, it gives CAWRSTGRERGYTF. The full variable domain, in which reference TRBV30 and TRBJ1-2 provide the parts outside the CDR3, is SQTIHQWPATLVQPVGSPLSLECTVEGTSNPNLYWYRQAAGRGLQLLFYSVGIGQISSEVPQNLSASRPQDRQFILSSKKLLLSDSGFYLCAWRSTGRERGYTFGSGTRLTVV.

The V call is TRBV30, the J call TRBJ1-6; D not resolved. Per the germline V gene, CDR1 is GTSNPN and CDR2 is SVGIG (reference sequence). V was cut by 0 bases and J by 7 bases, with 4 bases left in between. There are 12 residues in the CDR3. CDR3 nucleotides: TGTGCCTGGAGTGTTATGAATTCACCCCTCCACTTT. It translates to CAWSVMNSPLHF.

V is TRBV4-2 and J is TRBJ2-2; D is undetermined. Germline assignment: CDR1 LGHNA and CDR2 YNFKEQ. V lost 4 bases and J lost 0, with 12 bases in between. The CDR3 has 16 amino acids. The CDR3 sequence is CASSRKVATNTGELFF. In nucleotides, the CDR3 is TGTGCCAGCAGCCGAAAAGTAGCTACGAACACCGGGGAGCTGTTTTTT.

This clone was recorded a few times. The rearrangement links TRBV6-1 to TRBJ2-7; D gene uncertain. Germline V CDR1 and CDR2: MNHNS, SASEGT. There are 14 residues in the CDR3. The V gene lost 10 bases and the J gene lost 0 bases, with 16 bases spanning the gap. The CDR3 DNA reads TGTGCCACCATAGAGGCAGCGAGCTCCTACGAGCAGTACTTC. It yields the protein CATIEAASSYEQYF.

CDR3 bases: TGTGCCAGCAGCGTAGGATGGACGGATAATGAAAAACTGTTTTTT. It specifies CASSVGWTDNEKLFF. V gene TRBV9 combines with J gene TRBJ1-4; D is unresolved. The V gene's germline CDR1 is SGDLS and CDR2 YYNGEE. The CDR3 totals 15 residues. Trimming removed 0 bases from V and 4 bases from J, with 10 bases in between.

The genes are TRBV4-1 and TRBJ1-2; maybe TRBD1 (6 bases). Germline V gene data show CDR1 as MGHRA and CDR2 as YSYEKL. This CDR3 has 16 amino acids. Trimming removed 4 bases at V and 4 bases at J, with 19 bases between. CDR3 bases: TGCGCCAGCAGCCGAGATAGGACAGTTTTAGGCTATGGCTACACCTTC. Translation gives CASSRDRTVLGYGYTF.

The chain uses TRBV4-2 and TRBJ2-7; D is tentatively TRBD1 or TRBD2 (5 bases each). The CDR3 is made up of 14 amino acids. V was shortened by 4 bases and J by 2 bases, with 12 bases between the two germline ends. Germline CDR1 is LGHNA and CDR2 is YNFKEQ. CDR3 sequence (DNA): TGTGCCAGCAGCCCGGGGCGCTTCCCCTACGAGCAGTACTTC. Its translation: CASSPGRFPYEQYF.

The CDR3 region is CASNPDPNTEAFF. The CDR3 region has the DNA TGTGCCAGCAATCCGGACCCGAACACTGAAGCTTTCTTT. The rearrangement joins TRBV6-5 to TRBJ1-1; D remains unclear. In germline, CDR1 is MNHEY, CDR2 SVGAGI. The CDR3 spans 13 residues. Trimming cost V 7 bases and J 1 base, with 10 bases left between them.

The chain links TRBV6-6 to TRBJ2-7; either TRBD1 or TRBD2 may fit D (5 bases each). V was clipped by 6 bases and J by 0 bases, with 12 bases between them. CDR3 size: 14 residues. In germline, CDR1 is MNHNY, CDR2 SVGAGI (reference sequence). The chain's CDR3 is CASSSSGASYEQYF. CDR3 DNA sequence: TGTGCCAGCAGCTCCTCCGGGGCCTCCTACGAGCAGTACTTC.

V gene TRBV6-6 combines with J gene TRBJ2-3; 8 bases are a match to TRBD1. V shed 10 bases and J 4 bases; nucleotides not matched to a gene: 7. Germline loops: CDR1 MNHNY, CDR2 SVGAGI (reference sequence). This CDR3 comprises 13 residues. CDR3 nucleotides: TGTGCCACCAAGACAGGGGCGCCAGATACGCAGTATTTT. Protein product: CATKTGAPDTQYF.

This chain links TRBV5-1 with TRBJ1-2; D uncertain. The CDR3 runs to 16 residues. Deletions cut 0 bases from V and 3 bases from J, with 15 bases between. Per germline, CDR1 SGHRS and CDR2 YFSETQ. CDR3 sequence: CASSLGSNVAYYGYTF. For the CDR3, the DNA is TGCGCCAGCAGCTTGGGTAGCAACGTGGCTTACTATGGCTACACCTTC.

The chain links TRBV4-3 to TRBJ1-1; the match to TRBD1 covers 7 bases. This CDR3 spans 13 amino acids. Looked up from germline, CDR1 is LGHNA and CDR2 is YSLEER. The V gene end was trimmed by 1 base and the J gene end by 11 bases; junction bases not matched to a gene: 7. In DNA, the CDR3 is TGCGCCAGCAGCCAAGGGGCTACAGGGGTTGCTTTCTTT. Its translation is CASSQGATGVAFF.

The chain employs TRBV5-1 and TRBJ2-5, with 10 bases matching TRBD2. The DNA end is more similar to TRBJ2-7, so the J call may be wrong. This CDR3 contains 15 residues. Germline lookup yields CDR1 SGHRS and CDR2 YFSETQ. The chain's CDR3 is CASSLGLAGAYEQYF. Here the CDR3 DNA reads TGCGCCAGCAGCTTGGGTCTAGCGGGGGCCTACGAGCAGTACTTC.